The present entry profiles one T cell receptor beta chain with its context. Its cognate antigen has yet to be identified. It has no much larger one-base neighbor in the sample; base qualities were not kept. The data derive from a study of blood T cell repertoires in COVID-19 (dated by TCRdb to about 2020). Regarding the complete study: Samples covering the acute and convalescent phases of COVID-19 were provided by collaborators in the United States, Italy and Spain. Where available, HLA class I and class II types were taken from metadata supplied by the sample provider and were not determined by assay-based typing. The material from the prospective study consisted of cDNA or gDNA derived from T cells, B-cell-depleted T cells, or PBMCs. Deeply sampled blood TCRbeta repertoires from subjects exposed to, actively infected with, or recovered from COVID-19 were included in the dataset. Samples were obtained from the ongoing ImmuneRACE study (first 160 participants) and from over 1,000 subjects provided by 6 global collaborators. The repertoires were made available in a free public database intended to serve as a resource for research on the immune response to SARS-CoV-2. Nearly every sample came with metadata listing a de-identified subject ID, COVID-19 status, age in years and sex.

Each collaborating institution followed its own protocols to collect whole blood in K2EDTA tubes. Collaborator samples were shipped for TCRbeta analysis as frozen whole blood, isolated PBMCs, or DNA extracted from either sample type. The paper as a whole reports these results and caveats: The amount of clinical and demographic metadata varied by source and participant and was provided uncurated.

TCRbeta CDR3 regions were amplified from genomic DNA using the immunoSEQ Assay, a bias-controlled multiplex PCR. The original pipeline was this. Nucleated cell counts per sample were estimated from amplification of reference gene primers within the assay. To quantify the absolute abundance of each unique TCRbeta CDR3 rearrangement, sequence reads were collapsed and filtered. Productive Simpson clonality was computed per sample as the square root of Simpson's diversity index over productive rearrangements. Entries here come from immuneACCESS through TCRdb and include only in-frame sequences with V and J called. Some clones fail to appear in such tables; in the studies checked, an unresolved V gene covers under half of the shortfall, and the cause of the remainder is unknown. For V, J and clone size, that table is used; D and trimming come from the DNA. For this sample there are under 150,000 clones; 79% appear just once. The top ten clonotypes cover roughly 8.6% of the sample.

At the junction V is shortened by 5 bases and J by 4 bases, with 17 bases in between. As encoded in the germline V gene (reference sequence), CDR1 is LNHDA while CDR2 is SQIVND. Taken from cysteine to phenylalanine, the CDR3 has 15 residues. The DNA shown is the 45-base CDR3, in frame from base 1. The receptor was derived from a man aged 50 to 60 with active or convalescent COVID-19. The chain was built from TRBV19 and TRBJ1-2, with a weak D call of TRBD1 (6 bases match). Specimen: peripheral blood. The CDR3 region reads CASSPGTLDPYGYTF. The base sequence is TGTGCCAGTAGTCCAGGGACATTGGACCCCTATGGCTACACCTTC.